This note documents a single TCR beta chain sequence. Profiled with immunoSEQ multiplex PCR; TCRdb holds only in-frame clones, not every one. The sample carries around 95,000 clones, roughly 90% recorded once. Germline V gives CDR1 KGHSH, CDR2 LQKENI. Trimming cost V 3 bases and J 0 bases; bases outside gene matches: 8. This CDR3 comprises 17 residues. This entry belongs to a study of OX40 agonist ivuxolimab in advanced cancers. The overall study: Enrolled patients in dose escalation had cancers that were hepatocellular carcinoma, melanoma, renal cell or head and neck cancer. One hepatocellular carcinoma and two cutaneous melanoma patients partially responded. Earlier treatment with anti-PD-1, anti-PD-L1 or anti-CTLA-4 was permitted, and roughly 40% had received some.

The sequence was obtained from an adult with an advanced solid tumor such as melanoma, head and neck, liver or kidney cancer. The V and J genes are TRBV18 and TRBJ1-5; the match to TRBD1 covers 7 bases. Sequences were derived from CD4+ or CD8+ T cells sorted from blood, sampled in a trial of the OX40 agonist ivuxolimab. CDR3 DNA sequence: TGTGCCAGCTCACCTACAGGGGACGGGGATAGCAATCAGCCCCAGCATTTT. This sequence encodes CASSPTGDGDSNQPQHF.